The clone carrying this T cell receptor beta chain occurred many times. This sample is drawn from a study of early T cells in non-severe SARS-CoV-2 infection. TCRdb itself ran the 5' RACE reads through MiXCR, one entry per CDR3 protein. The profile shows 60,000 to 80,000 distinct CDR3 sequences, about 12% of them singletons. The CDR3 extends over 15 amino acids. Trimming left V 4 bases short and J 3 bases short, with 15 bases between. CDR1 and CDR2 (germline): SGHRS, YFSETQ. The V gene is TRBV5-1, the J gene TRBJ2-3; D might be TRBD2 (6 bases). This receptor was identified in an adult who was a healthcare worker with PCR-confirmed SARS-CoV-2 infection or an uninfected control (not recorded which). Sequencing was done on a sample of whole blood. The CDR3 bases are TGCGCCAGCAGCCCGCCTAGCAGCGGGACAGATACGCAGTATTTT. Amino acid sequence: CASSPPSSGTDTQYF. Supplemented by reference TRBV5-1 and TRBJ2-3, the full variable domain reads KAGVTQTPRYLIKTRGQQVTLSCSPISGHRSVSWYQQTPGQGLQFLFEYFSETQRNKGNFPGRFSGRQFSNSRSEMNVSTLELGDSALYLCASSPPSSGTDTQYFGPGTRLTVL.